The 17 T cell receptor beta chains below all came from one sample that was sequenced in a study of cytomegalovirus exposure and HLA in healthy donors. The protocol was immunoSEQ multiplex PCR, while the TCRdb copy is restricted to in-frame clones and leaves out a portion. The sample lists 90,000 to 150,000 clones; more than 70% were seen once. Material: PBMCs. The origin of the receptors is a woman in her 30s in good health and CMV-seronegative.

The genes are TRBV19 and TRBJ2-5; perhaps TRBD2 as D (6 bases). Germline V CDR1 and CDR2: LNHDA, SQIVND (reference sequence). V was trimmed by 5 bases and J by 5 bases, leaving 9 bases between them. The CDR3 is 12 amino acids. In DNA form, the CDR3 reads TGTGCCAGTAGTCGAGGGAGGGAGACCCAGTACTTC. Residues: CASSRGRETQYF.

J is TRBJ1-5 and V is TRBV7-9; 10 bases are a match to TRBD1. Per the germline V gene, CDR1 is SEHNR and CDR2 is FQNEAQ (reference sequence). The CDR3 runs to 17 residues. V shed 5 bases, J shed 2 bases, and the junction held 9 bases outside the gene matches. The CDR3 here is CASSGGTGTGGNQPQHF. Here the CDR3 DNA reads TGTGCCAGCAGCGGAGGAACCGGGACAGGGGGCAATCAGCCCCAGCATTTT.

V usage is TRBV5-1 and J usage is TRBJ1-5; D call uncertain. The V end lost 1 base, the J end lost 2 bases, and 7 bases lay between the germline ends. The germline V gene has CDR1 SGHRS and CDR2 YFSETQ. The CDR3 runs 14 residues. The CDR3 DNA is TGCGCCAGCAGCTTGCGGGGTGGCAATCAGCCCCAGCATTTT. The encoded protein is CASSLRGGNQPQHF.

The chain carries TRBV9 and TRBJ2-7, with D maybe TRBD2 (6 bases). Germline values: CDR1 SGDLS, CDR2 YYNGEE. There are 12 residues in the CDR3. V lost 4 bases and J 4 bases, leaving 9 bases between the germline ends. CDR3 in amino acids: CASSPGTYEQYF. The DNA for the CDR3 is TGTGCCAGCAGCCCCGGGACTTACGAGCAGTACTTC.

V usage is TRBV2 and J usage is TRBJ2-5, with D tentatively TRBD2 (7 bases). The CDR3 spans 16 residues. Trimming cost V 4 bases and J 3 bases, with 18 bases left between them. The germline V gene encodes CDR1 SNHLY and CDR2 FYNNEI. CDR3 coding DNA: TGTGCCAGCAGTGGTTTTGTGGGGGGGGCGGAAGAGACCCAGTACTTC. The encoded protein is CASSGFVGGAEETQYF. Complete variable domain (other parts from reference TRBV2 and TRBJ2-5): EPEVTQTPSHQVTQMGQEVILRCVPISNHLYFYWYRQILGQKVEFLVSFYNNEISEKSEIFDDQFSVERPDGSNFTLKIRSTKLEDSAMYFCASSGFVGGAEETQYFGPGTRLLVL.

V gene TRBV7-9 combines with J gene TRBJ1-1; TRBD1 is a possible D gene (6 bases). CDR3 size: 14 residues. CDR1 is SEHNR, CDR2 FQNEAQ, per germline (reference sequence). Trimming removed 5 bases at V and 1 base at J, with 11 bases between. This chain's CDR3 is CASSPRTANTEAFF. The CDR3 bases are TGTGCCAGCAGCCCCCGGACAGCGAACACTGAAGCTTTCTTT.

The chain employs TRBV9 and TRBJ2-3; 11 bases match TRBD2. CDR3 length: 16 residues. Germline V gene data show CDR1 as SGDLS and CDR2 as YYNGEE. V lost 4 bases, J lost 0 bases, and 4 bases stayed unmatched. The CDR3 DNA sequence: TGTGCCAGCAGCACTAGCGGGGGCTCTAGCACAGATACGCAGTATTTT. This sequence encodes CASSTSGGSSTDTQYF.

The chain carries TRBV7-6 and TRBJ2-1; 12 bases match TRBD2. The germline V gene has CDR1 SGHVS and CDR2 FNYEAQ. The CDR3 covers 19 residues. Germline trimming cut 5 bases from V and 0 bases from J; bases unmatched to any gene: 11. CDR3 sequence reads: CASSRLRLAGDSSYNEQFF. The DNA for the CDR3 is TGTGCCAGCAGCCGCTTACGACTAGCGGGGGATAGCTCCTACAATGAGCAGTTCTTC.

CDR3 protein: CSVGRQVQETQYF. In DNA form, the CDR3 reads TGCAGCGTTGGACGCCAGGTCCAAGAGACCCAGTACTTC. The J gene is TRBJ2-5, the V gene TRBV29-1; D call uncertain. CDR3 length: 13 residues. Trimming cost V 4 bases and J 1 base, with 10 bases left between them. From germline, CDR1 is SQVTM and CDR2 ANQGSEA.

The chain links TRBV6-5 to TRBJ1-1; the D is unclear. Trimming took 4 bases from V and 1 from J, leaving 4 bases between them. The germline CDR1 and CDR2 sequences are MNHEY and SVGAGI. The CDR3 totals 12 residues. For the CDR3, the DNA is TGTGCCAGCAGTTTCAGGAACACTGAAGCTTTCTTT. Translated: CASSFRNTEAFF.

The CDR3 bases are TGTGCCAGCAGCTCCGGTGGGCCAGTCGCCTATAATTCACCCCTCCACTTT. Translation: CASSSGGPVAYNSPLHF. This sequence joins TRBV5-6 and TRBJ1-6; no clear D gene. The V and J ends lost 3 bases and 2 bases respectively, with 15 bases between them. CDR1 and CDR2 (germline): SGHDT, YYEEEE. The length of the CDR3 is 17 residues.

The CDR3 sequence: CASSEALRLEDRLQYF. Here the CDR3 DNA reads TGTGCCAGCAGTGAAGCGCTTAGACTGGAAGACAGGTTGCAGTACTTC. The chain uses TRBV2 and TRBJ2-7; D is possibly TRBD1 (6 bases). CDR1 is SNHLY and CDR2 is FYNNEI in the germline V gene. The CDR3 extends over 16 amino acids. V was trimmed by 0 bases and J by 9 bases, leaving 21 bases between them.

This clone occurred a few times. The chain couples TRBV6-4 to TRBJ2-2; 7 bases match TRBD1. This CDR3 contains 14 residues. Germline V CDR1 and CDR2: MRHNA, SNTAGT. The J segment lost 3 bases and the V segment lost 4 bases, leaving 2 bases of the junction unmatched. The CDR3 coding sequence is TGTGCCAGCAGTGCCGGACAGGACACCGGGGAGCTGTTTTTT. Translation: CASSAGQDTGELFF.

This clone was counted a single time. This sequence joins TRBV2 and TRBJ2-2, with D tentatively TRBD1 (6 bases). V was cut by 6 bases and J by 5 bases, with 10 bases left in between. Germline CDR1 reads SNHLY; CDR2 reads FYNNEI. The CDR3 is 13 residues long. CDR3 protein: CASRPRGTGELFF. As DNA, the CDR3 is TGTGCCAGCAGGCCGAGGGGGACCGGGGAGCTGTTTTTT.

J is TRBJ1-1 and V is TRBV6-1; D remains ambiguous. This CDR3 is 9 amino acids long. Germline assignment: CDR1 MNHNS and CDR2 SASEGT. The ends were cut back, 8 bases at V and 13 bases at J, with 11 bases in the middle. The CDR3 nucleotides are TGTGCCAGCGGGCCTGTTGGTTTCTTT. Its translation: CASGPVGFF.

V usage is TRBV19 and J usage is TRBJ2-1; 12 nucleotides line up with TRBD2. The V gene end was trimmed by 6 bases and the J gene end by 6 bases; junction bases not matched to a gene: 9. CDR3 size: 16 residues. Germline values: CDR1 LNHDA, CDR2 SQIVND (reference sequence). CDR3 sequence: CASSPRASGGGNEQFF. CDR3 nucleotide sequence: TGTGCCAGTAGCCCTAGGGCTAGCGGGGGGGGCAATGAGCAGTTCTTC.

This clone was recorded many times. The rearrangement links TRBV20-1 to TRBJ1-1; possibly TRBD1 for D (6 bases). From germline, CDR1 is DFQATT and CDR2 SNEGSKA (reference sequence). CDR3 size: 11 residues. The V end was cut by 7 bases, the J end by 6 bases, with 12 bases between. The DNA for the CDR3 is TGCAGTGTCCCACAGGGAGCTGAAGCTTTCTTT. It specifies CSVPQGAEAFF.